This note documents a single TCR beta chain sequence. What it binds is not known. This sample was taken from a study of blood T cells in healthy people across ages. Whole-study findings and limits: Naive CD4+ cells and diversity were both higher in long-lived donors than in aged donors. Without sorted subsets, naive and antigen-experienced compartments could not be conclusively compared. CMV status of donors was unknown, possibly confounding expanded clonotype changes. Getting older went along with TCR beta diversity per million T cells dropping roughly linearly.

PCR was performed a second time for about 7 to 11 cycles using a sample-barcoded 5' primer and a J-beta primer mix. TCRdb re-called the 5' RACE reads through MiXCR, storing one row per CDR3 protein. The table includes just over 1 million distinct CDR3 sequences, more than 35% detected once. The germline CDR1 and CDR2 sequences are SGDLS and YYNGEE. The length of the CDR3 is 16 residues. V lost 0 bases to trimming and J lost 1 base, with 13 bases between them. The receptor's source is a woman aged 55-70 years in good health. Material: blood. V gene TRBV9 combines with J gene TRBJ1-2; D is undetermined. CDR3 in amino acids: CASSVGVAPGNYGYTF. In nucleotides, the CDR3 is TGTGCCAGCAGCGTAGGGGTGGCCCCGGGTAACTATGGCTACACCTTC.